This T cell receptor beta chain was sequenced in a study of OX40 agonist ivuxolimab in advanced cancers. Turning to the study itself: Prior anti-PD-1, anti-PD-L1 or anti-CTLA-4 therapy did not bar entry, and approximately 40% had some. Partial responses were seen in three patients, one with hepatocellular carcinoma and two with cutaneous melanoma. Overall study findings and caveats: In general, CD8+ T cells held more expanded clones than CD4+ did, on average.

As to this clone: As yet, its antigen is unknown.

The CDR3 sequence is 18 residues long. Germline CDR1 reads SGHTA; CDR2 reads FQGNSA. Trimming removed 2 bases from V and 1 base from J; junction bases left unmatched: 4. Clones were read by immunoSEQ multiplex PCR, and TCRdb kept only the in-frame ones, dropping some. There are about 49,000 clones in the sample; 88% occur only once, and about 1% lies in the top ten. The receptor's source is an adult with an advanced solid tumor such as melanoma, head and neck, liver or kidney cancer. Sample: CD4+ or CD8+ T cells sorted from blood, taken in a trial of the OX40 agonist ivuxolimab. The V and J genes are TRBV7-2 and TRBJ2-1; 14 bases match TRBD2. The CDR3 DNA follows: TGTGCCAGCAGCTTAAGGACTAGCGGGAGGCATTCCTACAATGAGCAGTTCTTC. This sequence encodes CASSLRTSGRHSYNEQFF.